These T cell receptor beta chains were read from a single sample in a study of T-cell reconstitution after alpha-beta-depleted transplantation in children. TCRdb fed the PCR reads into MiXCR, producing one record per CDR3 protein. The sample has 200,000 to 250,000 distinct CDR3 sequences, around 12% seen once. The material was PBMCs from the stem cell graft donor, obtained from the stem cell graft. These receptors all stem from a human donor who donated a stem cell graft to a child with acute lymphoblastic leukemia. The conserved cysteine and the conserved F or W are not part of the CDR3 here. Where a row states a size, it is once, few, many or the class of an expanded clone; other rows omit it.

size: few
V: TRBV19
J: TRBJ2-4
CDR3: ASSEGDAKNIQY

size: few
V: TRBV27
J: TRBJ1-6
CDR3: ASSFRGRDGDSPLH

size: many
V: TRBV11-1
J: TRBJ2-3
CDR3: ASSDTAKSRRTQY

size: many
V: TRBV29-1
J: TRBJ1-4
CDR3: SVGSGANLNEKLF

size: many
V: TRBV20-1
J: TRBJ2-3
CDR3: SASGDRNTDTQY

size: -
V: TRBV5-6
J: TRBJ2-2
CDR3: ASTLPGLRAGELF

size: many
V: TRBV20-1
J: TRBJ1-1
CDR3: SARINSLTAF

size: -
V: TRBV10-3
J: TRBJ2-5
CDR3: AISESGRGWQETQY

size: many
V: TRBV6-2/TRBV6-3
J: TRBJ2-3
CDR3: ASSRSLTDTQY

size: -
V: TRBV20-1
J: TRBJ1-5
CDR3: SAREGQGLNQPQH

size: many
V: TRBV5-1
J: TRBJ2-5
CDR3: ASSLSSQETQY

size: few
V: TRBV20-1
J: TRBJ1-6
CDR3: SAQTGGVNSPLH

size: many
V: TRBV12-3/TRBV12-4
J: TRBJ1-1
CDR3: ASSLDRYTEAF

size: many
V: TRBV11-2
J: TRBJ2-7
CDR3: ASTQDGSYEQY

size: -
V: TRBV11-2
J: TRBJ2-7
CDR3: ASSFSGPTYEQY

size: many
V: TRBV14
J: TRBJ1-3
CDR3: ASSQWGYENTIY

size: many
V: TRBV6-5
J: TRBJ1-2
CDR3: ASSYSAGTGGLDYGYT

size: many
V: TRBV6-5
J: TRBJ2-5
CDR3: ASSYSWRGRAETQY

size: -
V: TRBV5-4
J: TRBJ1-1
CDR3: ASSFYVNTEAF

size: many
V: TRBV5-1
J: TRBJ2-6
CDR3: ASSWAGSSGANVLT

size: many
V: TRBV29-1
J: TRBJ1-2
CDR3: SVVRGDYGYT

size: many
V: TRBV5-1
J: TRBJ1-1
CDR3: ASSWGHSENTEAF

size: -
V: TRBV11-2
J: TRBJ2-7
CDR3: ASSARTAALSEQY

size: many
V: TRBV9
J: TRBJ1-2
CDR3: ASSSDSPIRRYGYT

size: -
V: TRBV28
J: TRBJ2-6
CDR3: ASSVRDSFSGANVLT

size: many
V: TRBV5-1
J: TRBJ2-7
CDR3: ASSLVVVGAYEQY

size: many
V: TRBV19
J: TRBJ2-2
CDR3: ASSLSNWTPANTGELF

size: many
V: TRBV27
J: TRBJ1-2
CDR3: ASSFRDMRRDRGYT

size: many
V: TRBV11-2
J: TRBJ2-5
CDR3: ASSSVAGRETQY

size: -
V: TRBV5-1
J: TRBJ2-5
CDR3: ASSLDHLGGYQETQY

size: many
V: TRBV7-2
J: TRBJ2-1
CDR3: ASSSSGRRQQF

size: many
V: TRBV27
J: TRBJ2-1
CDR3: ASSLLAGLYEQF